This T cell receptor beta chain stems from a study of shared clonotypes between healthy human individuals. Findings and limits, study-wide: Clonotypes not shared had lower generation probabilities than those common to all four donors.

Using immunoSEQ multiplex PCR, the repertoire was profiled, and TCRdb retains in-frame clones only, with some absent. Of about 960,000 clones in the sample, approximately 80% were seen once. This clone came up a few times. Antigen unknown. The CD4+ fraction was divided into a CD45RA+ naive subset and a CD45RA-negative memory subset. Per the germline V gene, CDR1 is MGHRA and CDR2 is YSYEKL. The CDR3 covers 15 residues. Deletions cut 3 bases from V and 0 bases from J, with 9 bases between. Material for sequencing was memory CD4+ T cells sorted from blood. Subset reported: CD45RA-negative fraction. V gene TRBV4-1 combines with J gene TRBJ1-5, with D unresolved. The clonotype was recovered from a man aged 18 to 29 in good health. This CDR3 reads CASSQRLFSNQPQHF. CDR3 nucleotides: TGCGCCAGCAGCCAGAGGCTGTTTAGCAATCAGCCCCAGCATTTT.